These 5 T cell receptor beta chains share one sample of origin, sequenced in a study of identical twins (dated by TCRdb to about 2016). Library preparation was by 5' RACE. Sequencer: Illumina HiSeq 2000. TCRdb reran the public reads through fastp at Q25 and MiXCR, keeping productive beta chains. CDR3 protein duplicates are merged, each entry listing the most common genes and DNA. This sample lists under 800,000 distinct CDR3 sequences; 21% were detected once. Jointly, the top ten make up 4.3% of the sample. The sample was also linked to a second study, of T cells expressing NK-cell markers.

Sequenced material: PBMCs. The source of these receptors is a woman between 18 and 29 years old in good health.

This clonotype was found a few times. This rearrangement joins TRBV7-2 to TRBJ2-3, with unresolved D. Germline V gene data show CDR1 as SGHTA and CDR2 as FQGNSA. This CDR3 has 13 amino acids. The V and J ends lost 0 bases and 9 bases respectively, with 10 bases between them. The CDR3 DNA sequence: TGTGCCAGCAGCTTAGCCTCTAGTTCAACGCAGTATTTT. Its protein product is CASSLASSSTQYF. Full variable domain (missing parts from reference TRBV7-2 and TRBJ2-3): GAGVSQSPSNKVTEKGKDVELRCDPISGHTALYWYRQSLGQGLEFLIYFQGNSAPDKSGLPSDRFSAERTGGSVSTLTIQRTQQEDSAVYLCASSLASSSTQYFGPGTRLTVL.

J is TRBJ2-7 and V is TRBV28; D possibly corresponds to TRBD2 (6 bases). The CDR3 loop spans 14 amino acids. Deletions cut 7 bases from V and 2 bases from J, with 15 bases between. Germline loops: CDR1 MDHEN, CDR2 SYDVKM. This chain's CDR3 is CASMSVAGPYEQYF. Here the CDR3 DNA reads TGTGCCAGCATGTCCGTGGCGGGGCCCTACGAGCAGTACTTC.

The V and J genes are TRBV27 and TRBJ2-7; possibly TRBD2 for D (5 bases). The CDR3 sequence is 13 residues long. V was clipped by 5 bases and J by 7 bases, with 15 bases between them. Per the germline V gene, CDR1 is MNHEY and CDR2 is SMNVEV (reference sequence). CDR3 amino acids: CASSPTAPGEQYF. The CDR3 region has the DNA TGTGCCAGCAGTCCGACCGCTCCGGGAGAGCAGTACTTC.

The chain couples TRBV27 to TRBJ2-1; D is unresolved. Germline CDR1 reads MNHEY; CDR2 reads SMNVEV (reference sequence). CDR3 length: 15 residues. V lost 4 bases and J lost 2, with 12 bases in between. In nucleotides, the CDR3 is TGTGCCAGCAGTTCTCCGATGGGGACCTACAATGAGCAGTTCTTC. It specifies CASSSPMGTYNEQFF.

The V and J genes are TRBV20-1 and TRBJ2-7; a possible D gene is TRBD2 (5 bases). V lost 5 bases and J 0 bases, leaving 23 bases between the germline ends. Germline values: CDR1 DFQATT, CDR2 SNEGSKA (reference sequence). This CDR3 region has 17 residues. The CDR3 loop is CSAGDIRRDLSSYEQYF. Here the CDR3 DNA reads TGCAGTGCTGGGGATATAAGACGGGATTTAAGCTCCTACGAGCAGTACTTC.